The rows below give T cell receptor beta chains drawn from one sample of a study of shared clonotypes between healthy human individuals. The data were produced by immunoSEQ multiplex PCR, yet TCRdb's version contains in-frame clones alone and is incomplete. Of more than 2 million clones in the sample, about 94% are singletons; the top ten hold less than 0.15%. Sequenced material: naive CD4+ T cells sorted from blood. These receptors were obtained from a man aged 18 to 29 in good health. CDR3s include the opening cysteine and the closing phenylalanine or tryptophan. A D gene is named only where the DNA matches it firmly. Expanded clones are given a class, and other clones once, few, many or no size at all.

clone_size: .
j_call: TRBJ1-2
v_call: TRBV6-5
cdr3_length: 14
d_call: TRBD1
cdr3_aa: CASSKGGRDYGYTF
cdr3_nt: TGTGCCAGCAGCAAAGGGGGCAGGGACTATGGCTACACCTTC

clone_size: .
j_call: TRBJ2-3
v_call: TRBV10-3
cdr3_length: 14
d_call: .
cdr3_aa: CAISEGEGTDTQYF
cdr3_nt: TGTGCCATCAGCGAGGGGGAAGGGACAGATACGCAGTATTTT

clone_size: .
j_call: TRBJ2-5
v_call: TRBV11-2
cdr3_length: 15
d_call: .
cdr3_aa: CASSSGLPVGETQYF
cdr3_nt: TGTGCCAGCAGCTCGGGACTGCCCGTGGGCGAGACCCAGTACTTC

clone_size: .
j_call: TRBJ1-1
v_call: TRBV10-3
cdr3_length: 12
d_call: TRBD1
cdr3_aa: CATTGANTEAFF
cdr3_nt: TGTGCCACCACAGGGGCAAACACTGAAGCTTTCTTT

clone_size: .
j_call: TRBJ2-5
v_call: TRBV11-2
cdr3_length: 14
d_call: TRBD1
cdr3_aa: CASSLQHRGETQYF
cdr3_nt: TGTGCCAGCAGCTTGCAGCACAGGGGAGAGACCCAGTACTTC

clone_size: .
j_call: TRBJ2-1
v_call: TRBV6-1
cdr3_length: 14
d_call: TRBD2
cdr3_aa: CAIYLSGGAYEQFF
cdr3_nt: TGTGCCATCTACCTTAGCGGGGGGGCGTATGAGCAGTTCTTC

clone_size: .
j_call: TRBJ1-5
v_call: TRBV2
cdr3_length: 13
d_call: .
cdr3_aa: CASSSEGNQPQHF
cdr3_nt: TGTGCCAGCAGTAGTGAGGGAAATCAGCCCCAGCATTTT

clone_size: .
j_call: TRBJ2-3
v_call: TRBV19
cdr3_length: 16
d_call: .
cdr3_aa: CASSLELGVSTDTQYF
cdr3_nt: TGTGCCAGTAGTCTGGAACTCGGGGTTAGCACAGATACGCAGTATTTT

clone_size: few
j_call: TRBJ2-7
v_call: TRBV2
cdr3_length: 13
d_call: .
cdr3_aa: CASERISSYEQYF
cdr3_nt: TGTGCCAGCGAGCGGATTAGCTCCTACGAGCAGTACTTC

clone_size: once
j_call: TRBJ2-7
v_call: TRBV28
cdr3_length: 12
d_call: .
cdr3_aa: CASSLPYYEQYF
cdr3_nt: TGTGCCAGCAGTTTACCTTACTACGAGCAGTACTTC

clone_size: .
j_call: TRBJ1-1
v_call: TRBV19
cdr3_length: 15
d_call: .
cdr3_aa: CASSIPGRGATEAFF
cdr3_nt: TGTGCCAGTAGTATTCCAGGGAGGGGTGCGACTGAAGCTTTCTTT

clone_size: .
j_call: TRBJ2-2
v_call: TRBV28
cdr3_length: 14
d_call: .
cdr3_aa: CASERHVVAGELFF
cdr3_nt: TGTGCCAGCGAGAGACATGTTGTAGCCGGGGAGCTGTTTTTT

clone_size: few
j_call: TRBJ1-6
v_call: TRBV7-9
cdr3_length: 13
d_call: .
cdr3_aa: CASSLGDPAPLHF
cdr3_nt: TGTGCCAGCAGCTTAGGGGACCCGGCACCCCTCCACTTT

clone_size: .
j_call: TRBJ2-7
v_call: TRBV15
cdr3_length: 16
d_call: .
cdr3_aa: CATSRDRQTTSGEQYF
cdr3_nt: TGTGCCACCAGCAGAGATAGACAAACTACGAGCGGCGAGCAGTACTTC

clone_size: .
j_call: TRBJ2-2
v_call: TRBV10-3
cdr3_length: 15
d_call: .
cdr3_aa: CAIRISGAPTGELFF
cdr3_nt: TGTGCCATCCGAATATCGGGGGCGCCCACCGGGGAGCTGTTTTTT

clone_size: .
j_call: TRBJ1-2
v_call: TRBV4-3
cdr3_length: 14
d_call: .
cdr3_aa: CASSQDPGGYGYTF
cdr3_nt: TGCGCCAGCAGCCAGGACCCGGGAGGGTATGGCTACACCTTC

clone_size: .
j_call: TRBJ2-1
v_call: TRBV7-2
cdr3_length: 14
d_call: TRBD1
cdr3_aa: CASRPGQGYNEQFF
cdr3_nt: TGTGCCAGCAGACCGGGACAGGGATACAATGAGCAGTTCTTC

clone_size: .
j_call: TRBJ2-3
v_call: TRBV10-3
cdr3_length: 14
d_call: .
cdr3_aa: CAISESVGRDTQYF
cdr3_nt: TGTGCCATCAGTGAGAGCGTAGGGCGGGATACGCAGTATTTT

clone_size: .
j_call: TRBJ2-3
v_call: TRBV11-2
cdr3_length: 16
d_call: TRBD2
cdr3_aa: CASSRAGGGSTDTQYF
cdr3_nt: TGTGCCAGCAGCAGAGCGGGAGGGGGGTCCACAGATACGCAGTATTTT

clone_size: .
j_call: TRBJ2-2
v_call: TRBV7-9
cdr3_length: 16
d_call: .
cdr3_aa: CASSSAKPANTGELFF
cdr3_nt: TGTGCCAGCAGCTCTGCCAAGCCCGCGAACACCGGGGAGCTGTTTTTT

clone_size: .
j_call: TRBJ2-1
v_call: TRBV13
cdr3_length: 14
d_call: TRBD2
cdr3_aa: CASSLASGKLEQFF
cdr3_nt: TGTGCCAGCAGCTTGGCTAGCGGGAAACTTGAGCAGTTCTTC

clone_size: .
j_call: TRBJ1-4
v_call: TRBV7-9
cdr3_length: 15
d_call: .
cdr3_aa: CASSLESFTNEKLFF
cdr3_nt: TGTGCCAGCAGCTTGGAGAGTTTTACTAATGAAAAACTGTTTTTT

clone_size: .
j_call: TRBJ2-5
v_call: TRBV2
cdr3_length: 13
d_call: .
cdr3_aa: CASSKDSQETQYF
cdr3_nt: TGTGCCAGCAGTAAGGACAGCCAAGAGACCCAGTACTTC

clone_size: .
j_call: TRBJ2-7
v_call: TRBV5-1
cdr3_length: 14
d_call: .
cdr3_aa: CASSGFGADHEQYF
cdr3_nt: TGCGCCAGCAGCGGGTTCGGTGCCGACCACGAGCAGTACTTC

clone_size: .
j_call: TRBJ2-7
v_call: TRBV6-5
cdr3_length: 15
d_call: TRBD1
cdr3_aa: CASSPRGTGEYEQYF
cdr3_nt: TGTGCCAGCAGTCCCCGAGGGACAGGGGAATACGAGCAGTACTTC

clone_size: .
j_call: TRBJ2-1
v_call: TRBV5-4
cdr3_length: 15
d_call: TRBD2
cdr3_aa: CASSWREGLAPEQFF
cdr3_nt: TGTGCCAGCAGCTGGCGTGAGGGACTAGCGCCGGAGCAGTTCTTC

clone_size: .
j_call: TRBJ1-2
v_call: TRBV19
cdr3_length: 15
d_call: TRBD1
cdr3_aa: CASSTTTGGNYGYTF
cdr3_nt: TGTGCCAGTAGTACAACGACAGGGGGAAACTATGGCTACACCTTC

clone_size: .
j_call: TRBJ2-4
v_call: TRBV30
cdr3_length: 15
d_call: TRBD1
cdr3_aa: CAWSAIGQGTNIQYF
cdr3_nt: TGTGCCTGGAGTGCTATAGGACAGGGGACAAACATTCAGTACTTC

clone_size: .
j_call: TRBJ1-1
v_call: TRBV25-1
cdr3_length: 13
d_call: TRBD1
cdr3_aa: CASGQGANTEAFF
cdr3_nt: TGTGCCAGCGGACAGGGGGCGAACACTGAAGCTTTCTTT

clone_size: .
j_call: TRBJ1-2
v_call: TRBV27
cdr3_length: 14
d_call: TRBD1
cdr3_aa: CASSIRQGNYGYTF
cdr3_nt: TGTGCCAGCAGTATACGACAGGGGAACTATGGCTACACCTTC

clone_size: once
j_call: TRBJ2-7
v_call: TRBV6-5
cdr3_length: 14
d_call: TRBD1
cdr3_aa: CASSSGTGTYEQYF
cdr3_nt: TGTGCCAGCAGTTCCGGGACAGGGACCTACGAGCAGTACTTC

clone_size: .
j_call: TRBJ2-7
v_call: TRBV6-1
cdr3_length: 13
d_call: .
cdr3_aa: CASSEDSPYEQYF
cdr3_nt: TGTGCCAGCAGTGAAGACTCCCCTTACGAGCAGTACTTC

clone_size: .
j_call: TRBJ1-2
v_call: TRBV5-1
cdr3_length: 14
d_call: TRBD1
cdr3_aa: CASSLATGGYGYTF
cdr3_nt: TGCGCCAGCAGCTTGGCAACAGGGGGCTATGGCTACACCTTC

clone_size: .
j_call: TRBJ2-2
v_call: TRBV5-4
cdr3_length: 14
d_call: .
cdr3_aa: CASSLLTANGELFF
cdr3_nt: TGTGCCAGCAGCTTGCTGACAGCCAACGGGGAGCTGTTTTTT

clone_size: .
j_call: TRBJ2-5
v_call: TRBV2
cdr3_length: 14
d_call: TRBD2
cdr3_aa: CASLGLAGSGAQYF
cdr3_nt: TGTGCCAGCCTGGGGCTAGCGGGGTCCGGGGCCCAGTACTTC

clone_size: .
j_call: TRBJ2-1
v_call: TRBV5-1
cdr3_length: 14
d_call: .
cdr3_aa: CASSLVMLKNEQFF
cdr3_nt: TGCGCCAGCAGCTTGGTGATGTTAAAAAATGAGCAGTTCTTC

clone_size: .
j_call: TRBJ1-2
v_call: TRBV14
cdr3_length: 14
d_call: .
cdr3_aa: CASSPAALLYGYTF
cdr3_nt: TGTGCCAGCAGCCCTGCCGCGCTACTCTATGGCTACACCTTC

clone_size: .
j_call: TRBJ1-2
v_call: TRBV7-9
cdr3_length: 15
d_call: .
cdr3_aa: CASSLVPGNRHGYTF
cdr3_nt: TGTGCCAGCAGCTTAGTTCCAGGGAATAGACATGGCTACACCTTC

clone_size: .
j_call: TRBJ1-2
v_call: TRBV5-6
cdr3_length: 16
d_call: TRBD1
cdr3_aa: CASSPSGDRRTYGYTF
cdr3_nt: TGTGCCAGCAGTCCCTCCGGGGACAGGAGAACCTATGGCTACACCTTC